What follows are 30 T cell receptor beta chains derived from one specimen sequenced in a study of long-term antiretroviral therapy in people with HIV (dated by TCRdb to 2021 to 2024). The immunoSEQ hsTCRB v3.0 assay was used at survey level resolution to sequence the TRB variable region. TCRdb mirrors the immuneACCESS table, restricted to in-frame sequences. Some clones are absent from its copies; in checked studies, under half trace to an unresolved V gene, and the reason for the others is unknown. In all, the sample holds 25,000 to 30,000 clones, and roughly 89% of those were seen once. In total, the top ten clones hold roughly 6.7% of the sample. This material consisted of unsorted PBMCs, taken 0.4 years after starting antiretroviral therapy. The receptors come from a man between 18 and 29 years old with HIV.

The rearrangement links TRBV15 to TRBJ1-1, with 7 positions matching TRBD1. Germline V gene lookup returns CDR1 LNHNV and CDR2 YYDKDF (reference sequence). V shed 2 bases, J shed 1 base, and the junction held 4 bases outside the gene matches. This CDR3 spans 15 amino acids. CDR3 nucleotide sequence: TGTGCCACCAGCAGACTCCGACAGGGGAACACTGAAGCTTTCTTT. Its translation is CATSRLRQGNTEAFF.

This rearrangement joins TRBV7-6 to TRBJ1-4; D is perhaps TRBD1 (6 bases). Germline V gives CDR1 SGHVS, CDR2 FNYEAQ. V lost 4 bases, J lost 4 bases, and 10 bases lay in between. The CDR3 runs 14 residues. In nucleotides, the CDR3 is TGTGCCAGCAGCTGGGACACTTTTAATGAAAAACTGTTTTTT. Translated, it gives CASSWDTFNEKLFF.

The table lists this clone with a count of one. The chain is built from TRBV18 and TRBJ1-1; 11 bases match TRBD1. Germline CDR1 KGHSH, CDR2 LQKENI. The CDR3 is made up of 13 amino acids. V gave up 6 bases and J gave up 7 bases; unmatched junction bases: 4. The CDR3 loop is CASSRTGGDEAFF. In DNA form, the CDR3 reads TGTGCCAGCTCGCGGACAGGGGGCGATGAAGCTTTCTTT.

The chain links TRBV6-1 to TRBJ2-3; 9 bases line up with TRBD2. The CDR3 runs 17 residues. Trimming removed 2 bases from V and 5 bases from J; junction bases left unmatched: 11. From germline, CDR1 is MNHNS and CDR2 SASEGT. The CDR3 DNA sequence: TGTGCCAGCAGTGAACTGGGTAGCGGGGGCGTCGTAGATACGCAGTATTTT. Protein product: CASSELGSGGVVDTQYF.

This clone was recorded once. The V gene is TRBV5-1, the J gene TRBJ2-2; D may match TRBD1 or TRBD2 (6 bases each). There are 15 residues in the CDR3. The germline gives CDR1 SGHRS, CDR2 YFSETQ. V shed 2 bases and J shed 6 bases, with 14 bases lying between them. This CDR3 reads CASSFVRGVPGELFF. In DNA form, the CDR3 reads TGCGCCAGCAGCTTTGTGAGGGGGGTCCCCGGGGAGCTGTTTTTT.

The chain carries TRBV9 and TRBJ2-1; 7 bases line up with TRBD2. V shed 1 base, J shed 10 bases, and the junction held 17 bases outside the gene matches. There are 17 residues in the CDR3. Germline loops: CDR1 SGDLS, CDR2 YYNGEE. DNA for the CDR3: TGTGCCAGCAGCGTAACGCTCCTAGCGGCAGAAAACGGGGAGCAGTTCTTC. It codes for CASSVTLLAAENGEQFF.

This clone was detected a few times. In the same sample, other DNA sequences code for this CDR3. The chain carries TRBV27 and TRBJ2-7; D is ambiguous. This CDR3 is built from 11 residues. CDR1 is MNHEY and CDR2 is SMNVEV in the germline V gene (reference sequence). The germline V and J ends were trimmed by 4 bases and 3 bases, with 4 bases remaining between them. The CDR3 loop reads CASSSGYEQYF. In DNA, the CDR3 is TGTGCCAGCAGTTCTGGCTACGAGCAGTACTTC.

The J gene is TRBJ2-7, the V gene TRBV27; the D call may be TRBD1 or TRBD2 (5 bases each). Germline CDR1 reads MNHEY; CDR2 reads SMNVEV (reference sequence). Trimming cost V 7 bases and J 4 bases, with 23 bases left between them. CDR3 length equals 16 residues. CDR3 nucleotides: TGTGCCAGCACCGCGACACACCCGGGACGAGGTTACGAGCAGTACTTC. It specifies CASTATHPGRGYEQYF.

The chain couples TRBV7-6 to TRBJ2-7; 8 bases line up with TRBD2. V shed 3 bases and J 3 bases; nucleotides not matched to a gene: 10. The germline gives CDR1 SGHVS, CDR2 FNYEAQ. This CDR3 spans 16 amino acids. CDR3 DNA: TGTGCCAGCAGCTTTGTGCGGGAGGCCTACCTCTACGAGCAGTACTTC. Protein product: CASSFVREAYLYEQYF.

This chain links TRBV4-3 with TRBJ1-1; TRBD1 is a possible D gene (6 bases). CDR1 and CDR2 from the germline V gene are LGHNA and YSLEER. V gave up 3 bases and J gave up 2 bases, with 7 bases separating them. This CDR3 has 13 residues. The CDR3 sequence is CASSQDRNTEAFF. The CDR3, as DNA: TGCGCCAGCAGCCAGGACAGAAACACTGAAGCTTTCTTT.

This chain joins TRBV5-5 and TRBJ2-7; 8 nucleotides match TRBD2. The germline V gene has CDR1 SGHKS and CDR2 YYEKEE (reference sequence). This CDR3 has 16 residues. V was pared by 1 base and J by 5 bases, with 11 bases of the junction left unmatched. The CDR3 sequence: CASSLTTGRGDDEQYF. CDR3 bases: TGTGCCAGCAGCTTGACTACAGGGCGGGGGGATGACGAGCAGTACTTC. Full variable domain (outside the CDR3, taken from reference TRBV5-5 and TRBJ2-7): DAGVTQSPTHLIKTRGQQVTLRCSPISGHKSVSWYQQVLGQGPQFIFQYYEKEERGRGNFPDRFSARQFPNYSSELNVNALLLGDSALYLCASSLTTGRGDDEQYFGPGTRLTVT.

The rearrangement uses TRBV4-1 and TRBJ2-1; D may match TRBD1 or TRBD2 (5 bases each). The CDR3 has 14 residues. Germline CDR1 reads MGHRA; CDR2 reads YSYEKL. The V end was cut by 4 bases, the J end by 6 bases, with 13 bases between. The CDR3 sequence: CASSRAGGSNEQFF. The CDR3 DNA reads TGCGCCAGCAGCCGCGCTGGGGGTTCCAATGAGCAGTTCTTC.

For the CDR3, the DNA is TGTGCCAGCAGCGTGGGACAGGGACCCTACGAGCAGTACTTC. It codes for CASSVGQGPYEQYF. The chain is built from TRBV9 and TRBJ2-7; 9 nucleotides agree with TRBD1. This CDR3 contains 14 residues. Trimming at V came to 2 bases and at J to 2 bases, leaving 2 bases not matched to a gene. Germline V lookup: CDR1 SGDLS, CDR2 YYNGEE. The full variable domain, rest sourced from reference TRBV9 and TRBJ2-7, is DSGVTQTPKHLITATGQRVTLRCSPRSGDLSVYWYQQSLDQGLQFLIQYYNGEERAKGNILERFSAQQFPDLHSELNLSSLELGDSALYFCASSVGQGPYEQYFGPGTRLTVT.

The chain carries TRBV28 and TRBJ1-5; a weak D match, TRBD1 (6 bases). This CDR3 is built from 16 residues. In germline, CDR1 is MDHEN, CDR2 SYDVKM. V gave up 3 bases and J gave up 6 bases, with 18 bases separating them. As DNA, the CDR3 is TGTGCCAGCAGTTTTGGTGCGGGGTCAGGGGTTCAGCCCCAGCATTTT. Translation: CASSFGAGSGVQPQHF.

The CDR3: CASSPSRTHEQFF. The CDR3, as DNA: TGTGCCAGCTCACCAAGCCGGACCCATGAGCAGTTCTTC. This chain uses TRBV18 with TRBJ2-1; D gene unclear. The CDR3 sequence is 13 residues long. Germline V gene lookup returns CDR1 KGHSH and CDR2 LQKENI. Trimming pared 2 bases from V and 8 bases from J, leaving 10 bases between.

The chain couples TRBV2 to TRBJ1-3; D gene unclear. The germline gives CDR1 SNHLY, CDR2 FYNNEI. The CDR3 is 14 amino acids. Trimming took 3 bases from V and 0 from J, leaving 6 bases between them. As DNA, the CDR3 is TGTGCCAGCAGTGATCCAGGCTCTGGAAACACCATATATTTT. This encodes CASSDPGSGNTIYF.

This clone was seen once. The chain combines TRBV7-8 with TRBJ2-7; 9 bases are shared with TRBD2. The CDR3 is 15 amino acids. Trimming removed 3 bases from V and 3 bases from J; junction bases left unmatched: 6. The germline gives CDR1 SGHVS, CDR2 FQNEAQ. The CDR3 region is CASSLELSGSYEQYF. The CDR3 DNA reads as TGTGCCAGCAGCTTGGAACTTAGCGGGAGCTACGAGCAGTACTTC.

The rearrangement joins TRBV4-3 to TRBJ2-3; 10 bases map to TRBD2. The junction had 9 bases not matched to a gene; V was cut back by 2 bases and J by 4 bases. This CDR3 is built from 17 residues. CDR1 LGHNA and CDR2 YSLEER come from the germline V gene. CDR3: CASSQLFSGLAADTQYF. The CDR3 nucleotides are TGCGCCAGCAGCCAACTATTTTCAGGACTAGCGGCAGATACGCAGTATTTT.

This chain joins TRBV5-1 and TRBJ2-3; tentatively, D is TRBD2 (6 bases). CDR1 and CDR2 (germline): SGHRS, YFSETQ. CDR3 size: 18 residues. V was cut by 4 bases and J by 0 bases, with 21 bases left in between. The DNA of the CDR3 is TGCGCCAGCAGCCCGTGGATACTAGCTAACTTCAGCACAGATACGCAGTATTTT. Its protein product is CASSPWILANFSTDTQYF. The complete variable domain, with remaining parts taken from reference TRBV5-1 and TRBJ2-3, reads KAGVTQTPRYLIKTRGQQVTLSCSPISGHRSVSWYQQTPGQGLQFLFEYFSETQRNKGNFPGRFSGRQFSNSRSEMNVSTLELGDSALYLCASSPWILANFSTDTQYFGPGTRLTVL.

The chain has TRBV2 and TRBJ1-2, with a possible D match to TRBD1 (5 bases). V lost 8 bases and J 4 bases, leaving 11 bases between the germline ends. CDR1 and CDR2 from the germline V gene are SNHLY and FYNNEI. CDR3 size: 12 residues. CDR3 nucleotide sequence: TGTGCCAGCCCCAGGGATAGCTATGGCTACACCTTC. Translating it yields CASPRDSYGYTF.

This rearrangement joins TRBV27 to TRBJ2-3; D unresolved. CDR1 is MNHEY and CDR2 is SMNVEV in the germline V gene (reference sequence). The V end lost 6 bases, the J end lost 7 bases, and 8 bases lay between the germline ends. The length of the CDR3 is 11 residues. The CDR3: CASRGPHTQYF. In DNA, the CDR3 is TGTGCCAGCAGGGGCCCCCATACGCAGTATTTT.

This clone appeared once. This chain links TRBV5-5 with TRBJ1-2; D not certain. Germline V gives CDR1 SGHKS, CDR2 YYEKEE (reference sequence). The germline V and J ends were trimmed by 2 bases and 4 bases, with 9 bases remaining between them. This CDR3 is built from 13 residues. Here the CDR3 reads CASSLPDTYGYTF. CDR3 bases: TGTGCCAGCAGCTTACCAGACACCTATGGCTACACCTTC.

The DNA for the CDR3 is TGCGCCAGCAGCTTGGTCGGACAGGGAGTAGCCGAGCAGTACTTC. Its protein product is CASSLVGQGVAEQYF. The genes are TRBV5-1 and TRBJ2-7; TRBD1 agrees at 8 bases. CDR1 SGHRS and CDR2 YFSETQ come from the germline V gene. V was pared by 0 bases and J by 6 bases, with 8 bases of the junction left unmatched. The CDR3 is 15 amino acids.

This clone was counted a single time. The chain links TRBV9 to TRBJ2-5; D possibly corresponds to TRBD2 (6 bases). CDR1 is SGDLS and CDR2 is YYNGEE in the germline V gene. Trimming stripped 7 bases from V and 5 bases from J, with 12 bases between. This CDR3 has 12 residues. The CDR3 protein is CASGGSGETQYF. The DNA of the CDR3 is TGTGCCAGCGGGGGGTCTGGGGAGACCCAGTACTTC. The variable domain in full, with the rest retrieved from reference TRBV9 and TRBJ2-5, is DSGVTQTPKHLITATGQRVTLRCSPRSGDLSVYWYQQSLDQGLQFLIQYYNGEERAKGNILERFSAQQFPDLHSELNLSSLELGDSALYFCASGGSGETQYFGPGTRLLVL.

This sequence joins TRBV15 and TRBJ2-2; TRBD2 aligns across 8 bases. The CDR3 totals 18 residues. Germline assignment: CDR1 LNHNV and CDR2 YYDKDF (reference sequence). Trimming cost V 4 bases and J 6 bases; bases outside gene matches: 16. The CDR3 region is CATSTLNGGAHAPGELFF. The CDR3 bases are TGTGCCACCAGCACCCTTAACGGGGGGGCGCACGCCCCCGGGGAGCTGTTTTTT.

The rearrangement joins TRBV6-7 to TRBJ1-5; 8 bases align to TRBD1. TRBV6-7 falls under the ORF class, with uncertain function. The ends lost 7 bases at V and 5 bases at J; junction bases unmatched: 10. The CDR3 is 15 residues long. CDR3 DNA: TGTGCCAGCACAGGGGGACAGGTTAACGATCAGCCCCAGCATTTT. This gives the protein CASTGGQVNDQPQHF.

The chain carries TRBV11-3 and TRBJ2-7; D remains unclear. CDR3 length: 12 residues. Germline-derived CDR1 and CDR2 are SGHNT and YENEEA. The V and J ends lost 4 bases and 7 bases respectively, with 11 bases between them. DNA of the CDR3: TGTGCCAGCAGCTCGGAAGGCCGGGAGCAGTACTTC. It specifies CASSSEGREQYF. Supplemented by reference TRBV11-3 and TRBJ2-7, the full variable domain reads EAGVVQSPRYKIIEKKQPVAFWCNPISGHNTLYWYLQNLGQGPELLIRYENEEAVDDSQLPKDRFSAERLKGVDSTLKIQPAELGDSAVYLCASSSEGREQYFGPGTRLTVT.

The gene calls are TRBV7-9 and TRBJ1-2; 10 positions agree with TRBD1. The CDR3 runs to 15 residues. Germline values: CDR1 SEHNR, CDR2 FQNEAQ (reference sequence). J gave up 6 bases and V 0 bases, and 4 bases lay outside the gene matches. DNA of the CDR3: TGTGCCAGCAGCTTAGCGACAGGGGGCGCGGATGGCTACACCTTC. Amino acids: CASSLATGGADGYTF.

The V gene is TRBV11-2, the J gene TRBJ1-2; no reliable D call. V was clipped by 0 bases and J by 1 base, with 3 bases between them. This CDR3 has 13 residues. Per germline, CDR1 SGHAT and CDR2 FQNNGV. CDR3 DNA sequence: TGTGCCAGCAGCTTAGAGGGTAACTATGGCTACACCTTC. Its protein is CASSLEGNYGYTF. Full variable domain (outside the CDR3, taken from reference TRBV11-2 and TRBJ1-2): EAGVAQSPRYKIIEKRQSVAFWCNPISGHATLYWYQQILGQGPKLLIQFQNNGVVDDSQLPKDRFSAERLKGVDSTLKIQPAKLEDSAVYLCASSLEGNYGYTFGSGTRLTVV.

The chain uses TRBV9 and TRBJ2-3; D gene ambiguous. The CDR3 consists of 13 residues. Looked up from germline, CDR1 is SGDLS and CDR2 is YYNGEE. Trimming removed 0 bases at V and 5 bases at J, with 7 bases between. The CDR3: CASSVDHVDTQYF. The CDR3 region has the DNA TGTGCCAGCAGCGTAGATCACGTAGATACGCAGTATTTT.